This paragraph reports one TCR beta chain. Profiling relied on immunoSEQ multiplex PCR, and the TCRdb table lists in-frame clones only, not all of them. Counted here are 700,000 to 750,000 clones, approximately 83% occurring once; the ten biggest clones make up over 0.008%. This CDR3 has 13 residues. CDR1 and CDR2 from the germline V gene are SGHDT and YYEEEE. Unmatched junction bases numbered 11, after V lost 5 bases and J lost 9 bases. The data originate from a study of shared T cell receptors in the human thymus. The data also belong to a second study, concerning human thymus T cells. That paper adds: The thymus tissue came from resections taken during corrective heart surgery.

The chain joins TRBV5-6 to TRBJ2-7; 7 positions agree with TRBD1. This clonotype originated in a girl less than two years old with a congenital heart defect. Sequenced material: thymocytes. This chain's CDR3 is CASRRLSTGRQYF. CDR3 DNA: TGTGCCAGCAGAAGATTGTCGACAGGGCGGCAGTACTTC.